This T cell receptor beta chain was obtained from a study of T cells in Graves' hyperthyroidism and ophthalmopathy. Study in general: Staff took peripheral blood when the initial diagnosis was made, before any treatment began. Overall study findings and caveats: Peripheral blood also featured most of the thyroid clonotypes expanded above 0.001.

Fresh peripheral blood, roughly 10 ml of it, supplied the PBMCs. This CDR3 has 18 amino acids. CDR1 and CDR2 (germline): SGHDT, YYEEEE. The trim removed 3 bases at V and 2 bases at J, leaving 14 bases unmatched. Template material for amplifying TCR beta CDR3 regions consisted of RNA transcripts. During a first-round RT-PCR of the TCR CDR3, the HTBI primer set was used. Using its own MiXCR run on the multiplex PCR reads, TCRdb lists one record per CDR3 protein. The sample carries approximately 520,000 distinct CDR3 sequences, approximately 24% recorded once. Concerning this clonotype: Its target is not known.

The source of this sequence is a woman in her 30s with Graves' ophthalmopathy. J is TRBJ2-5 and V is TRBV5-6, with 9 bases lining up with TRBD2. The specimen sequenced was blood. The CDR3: CASSYPHVLAGNQETQYF. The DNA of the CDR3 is TGTGCCAGCAGCTACCCCCACGTGCTAGCGGGGAATCAAGAGACCCAGTACTTC.